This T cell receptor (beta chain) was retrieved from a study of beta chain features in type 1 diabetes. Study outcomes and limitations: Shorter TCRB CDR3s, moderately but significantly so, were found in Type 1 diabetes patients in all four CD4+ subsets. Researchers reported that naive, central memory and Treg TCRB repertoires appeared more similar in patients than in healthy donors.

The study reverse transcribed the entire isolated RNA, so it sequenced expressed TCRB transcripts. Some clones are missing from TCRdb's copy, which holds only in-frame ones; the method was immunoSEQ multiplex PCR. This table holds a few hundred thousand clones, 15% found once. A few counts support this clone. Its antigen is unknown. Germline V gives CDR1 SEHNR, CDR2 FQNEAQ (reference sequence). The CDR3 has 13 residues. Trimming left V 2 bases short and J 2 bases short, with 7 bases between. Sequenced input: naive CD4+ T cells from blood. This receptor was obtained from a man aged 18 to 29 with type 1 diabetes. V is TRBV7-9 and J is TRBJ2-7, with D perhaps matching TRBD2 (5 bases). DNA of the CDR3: TGTGCCAGCAGCTTACGGGAAACCTACGAGCAGTACTTC. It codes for CASSLRETYEQYF.